These 14 T cell receptor beta chains came from one sample sequenced in a study of T cells expressing NK-cell markers. No DNA is given; TCRdb re-called the 5' RACE reads and lists each CDR3 protein once. This sample's table has around 260,000 distinct CDR3 sequences. Sequencing input: blood T cells: a sorted CD56 or NKG2C T cell subset, CD4+ or CD8+ T cells, or bulk PBMC T cells (not recorded which). Receptors were obtained from a woman aged 18 to 75 in good health.

The chain recombines TRBV12-3 or TRBV12-4 with TRBJ2-3; TCRdb calls TRBD2, which cannot be checked without DNA. The CDR3 has 16 residues. This chain's CDR3 is CASRRRSSGGVYTQYF.

The genes are TRBV27 and TRBJ2-1; TCRdb lists TRBD2, though no DNA is available to test this call. Germline assignment: CDR1 MNHEY and CDR2 SMNVEV (reference sequence). This CDR3 comprises 16 residues. The CDR3 is CASSLRLAGGYNEQFF.

The chain carries TRBV7-8 and TRBJ2-2; with no DNA, the TCRdb D assignment of TRBD1 cannot be verified. CDR3 size: 17 residues. Germline V gene lookup returns CDR1 SGHVS and CDR2 FQNEAQ. The CDR3: CASSLGYRGLLSGELFF. The complete variable domain, with remaining parts taken from reference TRBV7-8 and TRBJ2-2, reads GAGVSQSPRYKVAKRGQDVALRCDPISGHVSLFWYQQALGQGPEFLTYFQNEAQLDKSGLPSDRFFAERPEGSVSTLKIQRTQQEDSAVYLCASSLGYRGLLSGELFFGEGSRLTVL.

V gene TRBV7-3 combines with J gene TRBJ1-1. This CDR3 has 13 amino acids. From germline, CDR1 is SGHTA and CDR2 FQGTGA. This chain's CDR3 is CASSQTRNTEAFF.

The V gene is TRBV23-1, the J gene TRBJ2-5; TCRdb gives TRBD2 as the D gene, but with no DNA this cannot be confirmed. TRBV23-1 is an ORF; its function is uncertain. The CDR3 sequence is 11 residues long. CDR3 region: CANVGGETQYF.

The rearrangement uses TRBV3-1 and TRBJ1-1. The CDR3 runs 14 residues. The V gene's germline CDR1 is LGHDT and CDR2 YNNKEL (reference sequence). The CDR3 loop is CASSQEVRGTEAFF.

This chain uses TRBV12-3 or TRBV12-4 with TRBJ1-2; checking the TCRdb D call of TRBD1 is not possible without DNA. The CDR3 runs 14 residues. The CDR3 region is CASSPLPGNYGYTF.

The gene calls are TRBV29-1 and TRBJ2-7; TCRdb indicates TRBD1, and absent DNA this call remains unverified. Germline CDR1 is SQVTM and CDR2 is ANQGSEA. The CDR3 loop spans 13 amino acids. CDR3 sequence reads: CSVESYREGEQYF.

V and J are TRBV12-3 or TRBV12-4 and TRBJ1-1. The CDR3 contains 12 residues. This CDR3 reads CASSFSGTEAFF.

J is TRBJ2-7 and V is TRBV29-1; TCRdb's assignment of TRBD1 cannot be checked, as there is no DNA. The CDR3 is made up of 13 amino acids. Germline CDR1 SQVTM, CDR2 ANQGSEA. CDR3 protein: CSVRGTGGTEQYF.

The V gene is TRBV19, the J gene TRBJ1-2; lacking DNA, the TRBD1 call made by TCRdb goes unchecked. Germline CDR1 reads LNHDA; CDR2 reads SQIVND (reference sequence). The CDR3 loop spans 13 amino acids. The CDR3 loop is CASRPRQDYGYTF. The full variable domain, rest sourced from reference TRBV19 and TRBJ1-2, is DGGITQSPKYLFRKEGQNVTLSCEQNLNHDAMYWYRQDPGQGLRLIYYSQIVNDFQKGDIAEGYSVSREKKESFPLTVTSAQKNPTAFYLCASRPRQDYGYTFGSGTRLTVV.

The CDR3 spells CSVLRDIRTDTQYF. The chain links TRBV29-1 to TRBJ2-3; TCRdb names TRBD1, which stays unverified in the absence of DNA. Germline loops: CDR1 SQVTM, CDR2 ANQGSEA. This CDR3 region has 14 residues.

The chain is built from TRBV5-6 and TRBJ2-4; the TCRdb call, TRBD1, lacks DNA for checking. The CDR3 consists of 16 residues. Germline V CDR1 and CDR2: SGHDT, YYEEEE. CDR3 protein: CASSSSRKVVENIQYF.

The chain is built from TRBV10-3 and TRBJ2-7; as DNA is missing, the TRBD2 call by TCRdb cannot be tested. CDR1 is ENHRY, CDR2 SYGVKD, per germline. CDR3 length: 14 residues. The CDR3: CAISDANGGYEQYF.